This T cell receptor beta chain derives from a study of regulatory T cells in long-lasting Graves disease. The time point here: newly diagnosed GD, antithyroid drugs for less than 3 months. PBMC-derived RNA was used for the TCR library. V was pared by 6 bases and J by 6 bases, with 10 bases of the junction left unmatched. The CDR3 has 14 amino acids. Germline loops: CDR1 KGHSH, CDR2 LQKENI. With iRepertoire HTBI primers and Arm-PCR of CDR3 regions, TCR beta libraries were built. TCRdb processed the multiplex PCR reads anew with MiXCR; each CDR3 protein has one entry. The data contain roughly 250,000 distinct CDR3 sequences, 18% of them singletons. These same data were also listed under a study on T cells in Graves' hyperthyroidism and ophthalmopathy.

Source: peripheral blood mononuclear cells (PBMCs), taken at new diagnosis, from a patient treated with antithyroid drugs. This rearrangement joins TRBV18 to TRBJ1-1, with TRBD1 matching 7 bases. This clonotype originated in a woman aged 30 to 39 with Graves disease. CDR3 sequence: CASSPDRAPPEAFF. CDR3 bases: TGTGCCAGCTCGCCAGACAGGGCGCCTCCTGAAGCTTTCTTT.